Listed here are 23 T cell receptor beta chains from one sample, sequenced in a study of CD8 T cells in ankylosing spondylitis. Study-wide findings and caveats: A TCR beta motif made of 7 to 9 highly homologous variants seemed typical of ankylosing spondylitis blood.

These receptors are not linked to any known antigen. TCRdb reanalysed the 5' RACE reads using MiXCR and keeps one entry per CDR3 protein. The table includes hundreds of thousands of distinct CDR3 sequences, about 12% detected once. Sequenced sample: blood, either unsorted or a sorted T cell fraction (not recorded which). The source of these receptors is a male donor with ankylosing spondylitis.

The chain uses TRBV6-1 and TRBJ2-3; D call uncertain. The ends were cut back, 2 bases at V and 0 bases at J, with 6 bases in the middle. Germline V gives CDR1 MNHNS, CDR2 SASEGT. The CDR3 spans 14 residues. CDR3 nucleotide sequence: TGTGCCAGCAGTGAAATTCCTAGCACAGATACGCAGTATTTT. Its translation: CASSEIPSTDTQYF.

This clonotype occurred once. The chain recombines TRBV15 with TRBJ2-1; 10 bases map to TRBD1. The trim removed 2 bases at V and 10 bases at J, leaving 8 bases unmatched. CDR1 is LNHNV, CDR2 YYDKDF, per germline (reference sequence). CDR3 length: 15 residues. The CDR3, as DNA: TGTGCCACCAGCAGAACGCGGGACAGGGGTAGAGAGCAGTTCTTC. It codes for CATSRTRDRGREQFF.

This chain connects TRBV29-1 to TRBJ1-1; D is possibly TRBD1 (5 bases). Germline-derived CDR1 and CDR2 are SQVTM and ANQGSEA. The CDR3 extends over 16 amino acids. Trimming stripped 0 bases from V and 5 bases from J, with 19 bases between. The CDR3 region has the DNA TGCAGCGTTGAAGATCAATCGACCAGGGCTGATACTGAAGCTTTCTTT. Amino acid sequence: CSVEDQSTRADTEAFF.

The V call is TRBV12-3 or TRBV12-4, the J call TRBJ2-5, with 7 bases identical to TRBD1. This CDR3 spans 14 amino acids. Trimming removed 4 bases from V and 3 bases from J; junction bases left unmatched: 5. The CDR3 protein is CASSSGQNEETQYF. The DNA of the CDR3 is TGTGCCAGCAGTTCGGGACAGAACGAAGAGACCCAGTACTTC.

This clonotype has just a few counts. J is TRBJ2-2 and V is TRBV5-1; 10 bases match TRBD1. V was clipped by 2 bases and J by 3 bases; unmatched bases: 4. Germline-derived CDR1 and CDR2 are SGHRS and YFSETQ. The CDR3 is 16 residues long. The CDR3 region has the DNA TGCGCCAGCAGCTTCACCGGGACAGGGGACACCGGGGAGCTGTTTTTT. Translation: CASSFTGTGDTGELFF.

Concerning this clonotype: This may be a read error, as it is one base from a much larger clone. V usage is TRBV12-3 or TRBV12-4 and J usage is TRBJ2-1; TRBD2 agrees at 9 bases. V dropped 3 bases and J dropped 13; count of bases not matched to a gene: 13. This CDR3 has 15 residues. The CDR3 region has the DNA TGTGCCAGCAGTTTTAGGCTAGCGGGAAATTTTGATCAGTTCTTC. Amino acids: CASSFRLAGNFDQFF.

This clonotype turned up a few times. The CDR3 spells CASRSGGPDTQYF. CDR3 in DNA: TGTGCCTCCCGGTCAGGGGGCCCAGATACGCAGTATTTT. The rearrangement joins TRBV12-3 or TRBV12-4 to TRBJ2-3, with TRBD1 matching over 8 bases. The V and J ends lost 11 bases and 4 bases, in that order; junction bases with no gene match: 8. The CDR3 is made up of 13 amino acids.

This clonotype was recorded many times. This chain connects TRBV20-1 to TRBJ2-1; 7 bases fit TRBD2. V lost 5 bases and J lost 4; bases outside the gene matches: 8. From germline, CDR1 is DFQATT and CDR2 SNEGSKA (reference sequence). This CDR3 is 14 amino acids long. The CDR3 sequence is CSACPSGSYNEQFF. DNA for the CDR3: TGCAGTGCTTGCCCTAGCGGTTCTTACAATGAGCAGTTCTTC.

The V gene is TRBV20-1, the J gene TRBJ2-7; 7 nucleotides agree with TRBD2. The CDR3 covers 13 residues. Germline CDR1 DFQATT, CDR2 SNEGSKA (reference sequence). The J segment lost 2 bases and the V segment lost 4 bases, leaving 5 bases of the junction unmatched. CDR3: CSATASGPYEQYF. As DNA, the CDR3 is TGCAGTGCTACCGCTAGCGGACCCTACGAGCAGTACTTC.

Only a few counts were recorded for this clonotype. V gene TRBV5-6 combines with J gene TRBJ2-6, with 7 bases that match TRBD1. Germline CDR1 reads SGHDT; CDR2 reads YYEEEE. V shed 2 bases and J 4 bases; nucleotides not matched to a gene: 12. This CDR3 has 18 amino acids. The DNA for the CDR3 is TGTGCCAGCAGCTTACAGTGGAGACAGGGATCGGGGGCCAACGTCCTGACTTTC. Translating gives CASSLQWRQGSGANVLTF.

The V gene is TRBV5-6, the J gene TRBJ2-7, with D unresolved. Germline assignment: CDR1 SGHDT and CDR2 YYEEEE. This CDR3 has 13 residues. V was clipped by 4 bases and J by 4 bases, with 12 bases between them. The CDR3 region is CASSDPGAYEQYV. CDR3 DNA sequence: TGTGCCAGCAGCGACCCTGGCGCTTACGAGCAGTACGTC.

This clonotype was recorded at least ten times. The V gene is TRBV29-1, the J gene TRBJ2-5, with D maybe TRBD2 (5 bases). Germline loops: CDR1 SQVTM, CDR2 ANQGSEA. The CDR3 extends over 11 amino acids. The ends were cut back, 5 bases at V and 5 bases at J, with 9 bases in the middle. The CDR3 region is CSVSRGETQYF. For the CDR3, the DNA is TGCAGCGTTTCCCGAGGGGAGACCCAGTACTTC.

The chain has TRBV7-2 and TRBJ2-2; D perhaps matches TRBD2 (6 bases). Germline lookup yields CDR1 SGHTA and CDR2 FQGNSA. CDR3 size: 17 residues. V dropped 3 bases and J dropped 0 bases, with 14 bases sitting between them. In DNA, the CDR3 is TGTGCCAGCAGCTTCCCCGTCGGGGGAGCGAACACCGGGGAGCTGTTTTTT. Its protein product is CASSFPVGGANTGELFF.

This clonotype was detected many times. The chain employs TRBV5-1 and TRBJ2-2; 9 bases fit TRBD2. Looked up from germline, CDR1 is SGHRS and CDR2 is YFSETQ. V lost 4 bases to trimming and J lost 6 bases; unmatched junction nucleotides: 7. The CDR3 runs 15 residues. The CDR3 reads CASSTLAGIAGELFF. The CDR3 region has the DNA TGCGCCAGCAGCACCCTAGCGGGAATCGCCGGGGAGCTGTTTTTT.

V is TRBV9 and J is TRBJ2-2; TRBD2 matches at 8 bases. The V gene end was trimmed by 0 bases and the J gene end by 4 bases; junction bases not matched to a gene: 11. This CDR3 contains 18 residues. The germline V gene encodes CDR1 SGDLS and CDR2 YYNGEE. DNA of the CDR3: TGTGCCAGCAGCGTAGGTAGCGGGATTTTTGAGGGCACCGGGGAGCTGTTTTTT. Its translation: CASSVGSGIFEGTGELFF.

This clonotype has just a few counts. The chain combines TRBV28 with TRBJ2-5; 8 bases fit TRBD2. The germline gives CDR1 MDHEN, CDR2 SYDVKM. Trimming removed 6 bases from V and 5 bases from J; junction bases left unmatched: 8. This CDR3 is built from 14 residues. In nucleotides, the CDR3 is TGTGCCAGCAGCGAAGGGACTAGAAGGGAGACCCAGTACTTC. Encoded protein: CASSEGTRRETQYF.

This clonotype was recorded at least ten times. The J gene is TRBJ2-5, the V gene TRBV20-1, with D maybe TRBD1 (5 bases). The CDR3 sequence is 14 residues long. Germline CDR1 is DFQATT and CDR2 is SNEGSKA (reference sequence). The V end lost 6 bases, the J end lost 4 bases, and 18 bases lay between the germline ends. DNA of the CDR3: TGCAGTGCACCCCTCCGCGACAGAGGAGAGACCCAGTACTTC. This sequence encodes CSAPLRDRGETQYF.

The chain uses TRBV7-9 and TRBJ2-1; D possibly uses TRBD1 or TRBD2 (5 bases each). V lost 5 bases and J lost 13, with 12 bases in between. This CDR3 comprises 11 residues. Germline CDR1 is SEHNR and CDR2 is FQNEAQ (reference sequence). DNA of the CDR3: TGTGCCAGCAGCCCAGGGAGAGGACAGTTCTTC. This codes for CASSPGRGQFF.

This chain uses TRBV3-1 with TRBJ1-2; the D is unclear. Trimming pared 4 bases from V and 0 bases from J, leaving 9 bases between. Germline values: CDR1 LGHDT, CDR2 YNNKEL (reference sequence). The CDR3 sequence is 14 residues long. CDR3 nucleotide sequence: TGTGCCAGCAGCCGTCTGACATCTAACTATGGCTACACCTTC. It encodes CASSRLTSNYGYTF.

This clonotype has more than one count but fewer than ten. This rearrangement joins TRBV20-1 to TRBJ2-3, with TRBD2 identical over 9 bases. The J segment lost 4 bases and the V segment lost 3 bases, leaving 8 bases of the junction unmatched. The CDR3 is 15 amino acids. Germline-derived CDR1 and CDR2 are DFQATT and SNEGSKA (reference sequence). CDR3 amino acids: CSARLVAGEPDTQYF. The CDR3 DNA reads as TGCAGTGCTAGGTTGGTAGCGGGAGAGCCAGATACGCAGTATTTT.

V is TRBV13 and J is TRBJ1-1; no clear D gene. This CDR3 spans 14 amino acids. The V end lost 5 bases, the J end lost 3 bases, and 13 bases lay between the germline ends. Germline-derived CDR1 and CDR2 are PRHDT and FYEKMQ (reference sequence). The CDR3 DNA is TGTGCCAGCAGCCTAATTGTCGGGGACACTGAAGCTTTCTTT. Its protein product is CASSLIVGDTEAFF. The full variable domain, with the rest looked up from reference TRBV13 and TRBJ1-1, is AAGVIQSPRHLIKEKRETATLKCYPIPRHDTVYWYQQGPGQDPQFLISFYEKMQSDKGSIPDRFSAQQFSDYHSELNMSSLELGDSALYFCASSLIVGDTEAFFGQGTRLTVV.

This clonotype has just a few counts. The CDR3, as DNA: TGTGCCAGCAGCCCCGGTTTAGGCGGGAGGGATGAGCAGTTCTTC. Translated: CASSPGLGGRDEQFF. The gene calls are TRBV7-8 and TRBJ2-1; TRBD2 matches 9 bases. With V trimmed by 5 bases and J by 8 bases, 10 bases remained unmatched. The CDR3 has 15 residues. Per germline, CDR1 SGHVS and CDR2 FQNEAQ.

The chain combines TRBV10-1 with TRBJ2-3; perhaps TRBD1 as D (5 bases). The V gene lost 6 bases and the J gene lost 0 bases, with 13 bases spanning the gap. There are 15 residues in the CDR3. CDR1 is WNHNN, CDR2 SYGVQD, per germline (reference sequence). CDR3 protein: CASSPDRTSTDTQYF. As DNA, the CDR3 is TGCGCCAGCAGCCCCGACAGAACCAGCACAGATACGCAGTATTTT.